A selection of T cell receptor beta chains follows, all from one sample in a study of blood T cell repertoires in COVID-19. The data were produced by immunoSEQ multiplex PCR, yet TCRdb's version contains in-frame clones alone and is incomplete. This sample has about 270,000 clones, with roughly nine tenths found just once. Material for sequencing was peripheral blood. The receptor set was obtained from a woman aged 25 to 39 with COVID-19, enrolled during active disease. Both conserved end residues are part of each CDR3. Fields, in order: V gene, clone size, J gene, D gene, CDR3 DNA, CDR3 protein. A D gene is named only where the DNA matches it firmly. Size is stated for part of the rows, as once, few or many counts, or as a class when the clone is expanded.

V: TRBV5-1; size: once; J: TRBJ2-2; D: .; DNA: TGCGCCAGCAGCTTTTCAGGGATGAACACCGGGGAGCTGTTTTTT; CDR3: CASSFSGMNTGELFF
V: TRBV29-1; size: .; J: TRBJ2-7; D: TRBD1; DNA: TGCAGCGTTGAAGGTAGAGACAGGGGCCACGAGCAGTACTTC; CDR3: CSVEGRDRGHEQYF
V: TRBV3-1/TRBV3-2; size: once; J: TRBJ1-3; D: TRBD1; DNA: TGTGCCAGCAGCCAGGACAGGGGGGCTGGAAACACCATATATTTT; CDR3: CASSQDRGAGNTIYF
V: TRBV6-1; size: .; J: TRBJ1-3; D: .; DNA: TGTGCCAGCAGTGAAACAGGACAAGGTAACGGAAACACCATATATTTT; CDR3: CASSETGQGNGNTIYF
V: TRBV5-4; size: .; J: TRBJ1-2; D: TRBD1; DNA: TGTGCCAGCAGCTCCTCGGACAGGCCTAACTATGGCTACACCTTC; CDR3: CASSSSDRPNYGYTF
V: TRBV5-6; size: .; J: TRBJ1-1; D: TRBD1; DNA: TGTGCCAGCCGAGGGAGGACAGGGGGACGCACTGAAGCTTTCTTT; CDR3: CASRGRTGGRTEAFF
V: TRBV7-9; size: .; J: TRBJ1-2; D: TRBD1; DNA: TGTGCCAGCAGCCCGGGACAGGGCTCTGGCTACACCTTC; CDR3: CASSPGQGSGYTF
V: TRBV5-6; size: .; J: TRBJ2-5; D: TRBD2; DNA: TGTGCCAGCAGCTTGCCGGGACTACAAGAGACCCAGTACTTC; CDR3: CASSLPGLQETQYF
V: TRBV2; size: .; J: TRBJ2-7; D: .; DNA: TGTGCCAGCAGTGCGGGACTGGGGGCGGGGGTTTTCACCTCCTACGAGCAGTACTTC; CDR3: CASSAGLGAGVFTSYEQYF
V: TRBV11-3; size: .; J: TRBJ2-5; D: .; DNA: TGTGCCAGCAGCCGAACTAGTAACCGGACCCAGTACTTC; CDR3: CASSRTSNRTQYF
V: TRBV11-1; size: .; J: TRBJ2-1; D: .; DNA: TGTGCCAGCTTCCCAACCCCGGAGGGGTACAATGAGCAGTTCTTC; CDR3: CASFPTPEGYNEQFF
V: TRBV9; size: .; J: TRBJ2-5; D: TRBD2; DNA: TGTGCCAGCAGCTCCCCCAGCGGGGGGGCGGGAGAGACCCAGTACTTC; CDR3: CASSSPSGGAGETQYF
V: TRBV19; size: few; J: TRBJ2-1; D: .; DNA: TGTGCCAGTAGTAGGGAACTAGGAAAGCAGTTCTTC; CDR3: CASSRELGKQFF
V: TRBV5-6; size: .; J: TRBJ2-7; D: .; DNA: TGTGCCAGCAGCTTTGCGGAGTACGAGCAGTACTTC; CDR3: CASSFAEYEQYF
V: TRBV23-1; size: .; J: TRBJ1-3; D: .; DNA: TGCGCCAGCAGTCTATACTACAGGGTCGGAAACACCATATATTTT; CDR3: CASSLYYRVGNTIYF